The TCR beta chain described here comes from a study of cytomegalovirus exposure and HLA in healthy donors. General study results and limits: Reports credit the classifier with highly specific, highly sensitive diagnosis of cytomegalovirus status.

About this clone itself: The target antigen is unknown.

Trimming took off 4 bases at V and 2 bases at J, with 15 bases between the two ends. Germline V CDR1 and CDR2: SGDLS, YYNGEE. CDR3 length: 16 residues. TCRdb's copy holds only in-frame clones and misses some; the assay was immunoSEQ multiplex PCR. The sample carries more than 300,000 clones, about nine tenths recorded once. The receptor comes from a young woman in good health and CMV-seronegative. The sequenced sample was PBMCs. V gene TRBV9 combines with J gene TRBJ2-2; D gene uncertain. The CDR3 region is CASSPNEEPNTGELFF. DNA for the CDR3: TGTGCCAGCAGCCCCAACGAGGAACCCAACACCGGGGAGCTGTTTTTT.